These 21 T cell receptor beta chains were all obtained from the same sample, sequenced in a study of T cell responses to AZD1222 COVID-19 vaccine. Libraries were prepared by immunoSEQ multiplex PCR; TCRdb keeps only in-frame clonotypes and omits some of them. The top ten clones hold approximately 5.4% of a sample with about 140,000 clones, roughly 92% of them seen once. The source was peripheral blood, collected on day 0 of AZD1222 vaccination. The receptors shown here come from an adult in good health.

The rearrangement links TRBV10-2 to TRBJ2-7, with D perhaps assigned TRBD1 or TRBD2 (5 bases each). Trimming shortened V by 9 bases and J by 3 bases, and 9 bases separated the two germline ends. This CDR3 spans 11 amino acids. Germline CDR1 WSHSY, CDR2 SAAADI. The CDR3 reads CASGGFYEQYF. CDR3 in DNA: TGCGCCAGTGGGGGTTTCTACGAGCAGTACTTC.

The chain uses TRBV3-1 (or the pseudogene TRBV3-2) and TRBJ2-5; 9 bases map to TRBD2. V lost 5 bases to trimming and J lost 4 bases; unmatched junction nucleotides: 17. Germline values: CDR1 LGHDT, CDR2 YNNKEL (reference sequence). This CDR3 spans 18 amino acids. CDR3 coding DNA: TGTGCCAGCAGCTCACGTTCCCAGACTAGCGGACTTATAGAGACCCAGTACTTC. It encodes CASSSRSQTSGLIETQYF.

The chain couples TRBV18 to TRBJ1-5, with D possibly being TRBD1 (6 bases). Germline V lookup: CDR1 KGHSH, CDR2 LQKENI. This CDR3 spans 18 amino acids. V shed 8 bases and J shed 0 bases, with 23 bases lying between them. The chain's CDR3 is CASRGGGRGAGSNQPQHF. CDR3 nucleotides: TGTGCCAGCCGCGGAGGAGGCAGGGGCGCGGGTAGCAATCAGCCCCAGCATTTT. The complete variable domain, with remaining parts taken from reference TRBV18 and TRBJ1-5, reads NAGVMQNPRHLVRRRGQEARLRCSPMKGHSHVYWYRQLPEEGLKFMVYLQKENIIDESGMPKERFSAEFPKEGPSILRIQQVVRGDSAAYFCASRGGGRGAGSNQPQHFGDGTRLSIL.

This chain links TRBV3-1 (or the pseudogene TRBV3-2) with TRBJ1-2, with a possible D match to TRBD1 (5 bases). Germline-derived CDR1 and CDR2 are LGHDT and YNNKEL (reference sequence). V lost 0 bases, J lost 10 bases, and 12 bases lay in between. The CDR3 totals 13 residues. CDR3 protein: CASSQDLKGTYTF. Here the CDR3 DNA reads TGTGCCAGCAGCCAAGATCTAAAGGGGACCTACACCTTC.

The V call is TRBV19, the J call TRBJ1-4; possible D gene TRBD1, 6 bases. V was pared by 4 bases and J by 7 bases, with 13 bases between. CDR3 length: 14 residues. CDR1 is LNHDA, CDR2 SQIVND, per germline (reference sequence). CDR3 DNA sequence: TGTGCCAGTAGTAGGGGACACTCCGGTGAAAAACTGTTTTTT. This sequence encodes CASSRGHSGEKLFF.

The J gene is TRBJ2-7, the V gene TRBV24-1; either TRBD1 or TRBD2 may supply D (5 bases each). Trimming cost V 4 bases and J 5 bases, with 17 bases left between them. Germline loops: CDR1 KGHDR, CDR2 SFDVKD. This CDR3 has 15 amino acids. Here the CDR3 DNA reads TGTGCCACCAGTGAAACCGGGACCGGAGGAGACGAGCAGTACTTC. The encoded protein is CATSETGTGGDEQYF.

V is TRBV27 and J is TRBJ2-3; 7 nucleotides match TRBD1. CDR3 length: 16 amino acids. The ends lost 5 bases at V and 0 bases at J; junction bases unmatched: 8. Germline loops: CDR1 MNHEY, CDR2 SMNVEV (reference sequence). CDR3 protein: CASSPTGVHSTDTQYF. DNA of the CDR3: TGTGCCAGCAGTCCTACAGGGGTGCATAGCACAGATACGCAGTATTTT.

This sequence joins TRBV29-1 and TRBJ1-2; D call uncertain. V gave up 5 bases and J gave up 0 bases, with 13 bases separating them. Germline V CDR1 and CDR2: SQVTM, ANQGSEA. The CDR3 has 14 amino acids. In nucleotides, the CDR3 is TGCAGCGTTCATAAGAGGCCCTCTAACTATGGCTACACCTTC. This codes for CSVHKRPSNYGYTF.

This chain connects TRBV19 to TRBJ2-7, with 9 nucleotides matching TRBD2. This CDR3 has 15 amino acids. Trimming took 6 bases from V and 0 from J; bases not matched to a gene: 6. The germline V gene encodes CDR1 LNHDA and CDR2 SQIVND (reference sequence). For the CDR3, the DNA is TGTGCCAGTAGGGATAGCGGGAGCAGCTCCTACGAGCAGTACTTC. This encodes CASRDSGSSSYEQYF.

The chain recombines TRBV21-1 with TRBJ2-7; the tabulated D call, TRBD2, remains unverified against the DNA. TRBV21-1 is designated a pseudogene. The CDR3 spans 17 residues. CDR3 region: CANKTVIAGGSTYEQYF. DNA for the CDR3: TGTGCCAACAAGACGGTGATAGCGGGGGGATCGACCTACGAGCAGTACTTC.

There are a few counts of this clone. The CDR3 protein is CASRRPGHEETYGYTF. The CDR3 bases are TGTGCCAGCAGGAGACCGGGACACGAGGAGACCTATGGCTACACCTTC. The chain uses TRBV28 and TRBJ1-2; TRBD1 might be the D (6 bases). V dropped 6 bases and J dropped 4 bases, with 21 bases sitting between them. The CDR3 totals 16 residues. Germline CDR1 is MDHEN and CDR2 is SYDVKM.

On this clone: An end of the junction does not agree with germline; a read error may underlie this. The chain couples TRBV27 to TRBJ2-1, with 9 bases identical to TRBD1. Germline CDR1 reads MNHEY; CDR2 reads SMNVEV (reference sequence). The CDR3 is 14 amino acids. The CDR3: CASSSYRGRNERFF. CDR3 sequence (DNA): TGTGCCAGCAGTTCCTACAGGGGGCGGAATGAGCGGTTCTTC.

The rearrangement links TRBV7-6 to TRBJ1-1; possible D gene TRBD1, 6 bases. Trimming stripped 5 bases from V and 12 bases from J, with 22 bases between. This CDR3 has 14 amino acids. The germline V gene has CDR1 SGHVS and CDR2 FNYEAQ. This CDR3 reads CASSVTLQGKVTFF. DNA of the CDR3: TGTGCCAGCAGCGTCACATTACAGGGAAAGGTAACTTTCTTT.

This chain links TRBV28 with TRBJ2-7; D is possibly TRBD2 (5 bases). CDR3 length: 12 amino acids. Deletions cut 9 bases from V and 2 bases from J, with 11 bases between. The germline V gene encodes CDR1 MDHEN and CDR2 SYDVKM. This CDR3 reads CARAGSTYEQYF. CDR3 DNA sequence: TGTGCCAGGGCGGGTTCTACCTACGAGCAGTACTTC.

This rearrangement joins TRBV6-5 to TRBJ2-1; no clear D gene. V lost 4 bases and J 9 bases, leaving 19 bases between the germline ends. The CDR3 runs to 15 residues. Looked up from germline, CDR1 is MNHEY and CDR2 is SVGAGI. The CDR3 loop is CASSFDPPWAGEQFF. CDR3 bases: TGTGCCAGCAGTTTCGACCCACCTTGGGCCGGTGAGCAGTTCTTC.

The chain employs TRBV7-6 and TRBJ2-2, with D possibly being TRBD1 (5 bases). CDR3 length: 15 amino acids. Germline V lookup: CDR1 SGHVS, CDR2 FNYEAQ. V dropped 2 bases and J dropped 7 bases, with 14 bases sitting between them. The CDR3 DNA sequence: TGTGCCAGCAGCTTATTCCCAGGGATAGACGGGGAGCTGTTTTTT. This sequence encodes CASSLFPGIDGELFF.

The chain employs TRBV23-1 and TRBJ2-7; weak D call: TRBD1 (5 bases). Being an ORF, TRBV23-1 has a function that is uncertain. Trimming removed 2 bases from V and 3 bases from J, with 17 bases in between. The CDR3 consists of 16 residues. As DNA, the CDR3 is TGCGCCAGCAGTCAAATCGGCCCAGACAGAATCTACGAGCAGTACTTC. Translating gives CASSQIGPDRIYEQYF.

The genes are TRBV19 and TRBJ2-7; 10 nucleotides align to TRBD2. The CDR3 sequence is 15 residues long. CDR1 is LNHDA and CDR2 is SQIVND in the germline V gene (reference sequence). V trimming: 3 bases; J trimming: 7 bases; junction bases outside the gene matches: 9. The CDR3 DNA sequence: TGTGCCAGTAGTATTGCCCTAGCGGGAGAAGAAGAGCAGTACTTC. As protein: CASSIALAGEEEQYF. Combining the CDR3 with reference TRBV19 and TRBJ2-7 gives the whole variable domain DGGITQSPKYLFRKEGQNVTLSCEQNLNHDAMYWYRQDPGQGLRLIYYSQIVNDFQKGDIAEGYSVSREKKESFPLTVTSAQKNPTAFYLCASSIALAGEEEQYFGPGTRLTVT.

The chain carries TRBV6-6 and TRBJ2-2; D ambiguous. Trimming took off 6 bases at V and 0 bases at J, with 11 bases between the two ends. The CDR3 runs 15 residues. CDR1 and CDR2 from the germline V gene are MNHNY and SVGAGI (reference sequence). CDR3 protein: CASSQIESNTGELFF. The CDR3 bases are TGTGCCAGCAGCCAGATAGAATCGAACACCGGGGAGCTGTTTTTT.

V and J are TRBV15 and TRBJ1-4; D is perhaps TRBD1 (5 bases). The CDR3 covers 14 residues. V was clipped by 0 bases and J by 6 bases, with 8 bases between them. CDR1 is LNHNV and CDR2 is YYDKDF in the germline V gene (reference sequence). The CDR3 region is CATSRDRVDEKLFF. CDR3 bases: TGTGCCACCAGCAGAGACAGGGTTGATGAAAAACTGTTTTTT.

The CDR3 coding sequence is TGTGCCAGCCTGAGCGGGGAGGTAAACACTGAAGCTTTCTTT. Translation: CASLSGEVNTEAFF. The J gene is TRBJ1-1, the V gene TRBV6-5; D is unresolved. CDR3 length: 14 amino acids. V was trimmed by 8 bases and J by 2 bases, leaving 15 bases between them. Germline lookup yields CDR1 MNHEY and CDR2 SVGAGI.